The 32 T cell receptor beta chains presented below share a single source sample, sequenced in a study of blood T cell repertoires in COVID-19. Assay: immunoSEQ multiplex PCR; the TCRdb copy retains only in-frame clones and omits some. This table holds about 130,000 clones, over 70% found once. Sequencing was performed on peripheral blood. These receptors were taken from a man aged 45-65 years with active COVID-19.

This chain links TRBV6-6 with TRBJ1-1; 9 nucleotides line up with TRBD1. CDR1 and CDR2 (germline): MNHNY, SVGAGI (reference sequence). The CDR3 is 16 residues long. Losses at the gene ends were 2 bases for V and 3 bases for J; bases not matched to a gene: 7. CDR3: CASSYPGQGLDTEAFF. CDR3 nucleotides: TGTGCCAGCAGTTACCCCGGACAGGGGCTGGACACTGAAGCTTTCTTT.

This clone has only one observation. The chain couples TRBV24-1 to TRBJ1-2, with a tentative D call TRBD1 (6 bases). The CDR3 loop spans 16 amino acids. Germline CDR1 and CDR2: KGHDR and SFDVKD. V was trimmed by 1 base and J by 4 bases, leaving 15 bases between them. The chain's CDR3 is CATSDLIRDKPYGYTF. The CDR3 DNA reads TGTGCCACCAGTGATTTAATCCGGGACAAACCCTATGGCTACACCTTC.

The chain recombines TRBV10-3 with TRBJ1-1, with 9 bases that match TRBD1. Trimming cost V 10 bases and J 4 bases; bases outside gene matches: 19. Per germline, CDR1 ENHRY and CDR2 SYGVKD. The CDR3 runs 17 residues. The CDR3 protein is CATEPRDRVGKTTEAFF. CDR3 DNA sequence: TGTGCCACGGAACCTCGGGACAGGGTGGGGAAGACCACTGAAGCTTTCTTT.

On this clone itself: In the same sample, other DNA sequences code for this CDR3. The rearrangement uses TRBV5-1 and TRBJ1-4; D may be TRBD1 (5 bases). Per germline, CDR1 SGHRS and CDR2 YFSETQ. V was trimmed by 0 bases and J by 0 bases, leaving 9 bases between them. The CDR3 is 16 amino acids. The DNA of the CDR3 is TGCGCCAGCAGCTTGGGACAGTCCCCAACTAATGAAAAACTGTTTTTT. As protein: CASSLGQSPTNEKLFF.

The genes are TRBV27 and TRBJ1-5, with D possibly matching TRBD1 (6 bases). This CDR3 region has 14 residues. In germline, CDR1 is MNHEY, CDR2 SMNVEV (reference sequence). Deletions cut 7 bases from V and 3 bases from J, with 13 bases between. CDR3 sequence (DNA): TGTGCCAGCAATTCACAGGGCACCAATCAGCCCCAGCATTTT. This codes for CASNSQGTNQPQHF.

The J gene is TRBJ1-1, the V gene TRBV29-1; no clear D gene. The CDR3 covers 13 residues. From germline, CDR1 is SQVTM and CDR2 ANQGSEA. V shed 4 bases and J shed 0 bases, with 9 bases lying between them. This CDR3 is CSVVGVMNTEAFF. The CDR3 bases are TGCAGCGTTGTCGGGGTCATGAACACTGAAGCTTTCTTT.

CDR3 coding DNA: TGTGCCAGCAGCTTTTCCCCCAGCGGGGTGAGCACAGATACGCAGTATTTT. This encodes CASSFSPSGVSTDTQYF. The rearrangement uses TRBV7-3 and TRBJ2-3, with TRBD2 identical over 7 bases. The CDR3 runs to 17 residues. The trim removed 3 bases at V and 0 bases at J, leaving 9 bases unmatched. The germline V gene has CDR1 SGHTA and CDR2 FQGTGA.

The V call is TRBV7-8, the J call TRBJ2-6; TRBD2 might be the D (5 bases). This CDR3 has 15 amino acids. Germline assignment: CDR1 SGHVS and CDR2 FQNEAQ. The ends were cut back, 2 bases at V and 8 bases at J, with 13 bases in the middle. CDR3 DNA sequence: TGTGCCAGCAGCTTAATCCTTTTAGCGACCAACGTCCTGACTTTC. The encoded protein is CASSLILLATNVLTF.

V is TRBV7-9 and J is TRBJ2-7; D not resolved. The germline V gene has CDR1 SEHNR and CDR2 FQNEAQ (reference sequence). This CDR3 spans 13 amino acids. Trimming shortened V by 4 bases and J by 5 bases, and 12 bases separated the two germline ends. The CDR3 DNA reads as TGTGCCAGCAGCTCGTCTAATCGAGACGAGCAGTACTTC. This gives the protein CASSSSNRDEQYF. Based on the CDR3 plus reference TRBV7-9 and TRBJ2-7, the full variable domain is DTGVSQNPRHKITKRGQNVTFRCDPISEHNRLYWYRQTLGQGPEFLTYFQNEAQLEKSRLLSDRFSAERPKGSFSTLEIQRTEQGDSAMYLCASSSSNRDEQYFGPGTRLTVT.

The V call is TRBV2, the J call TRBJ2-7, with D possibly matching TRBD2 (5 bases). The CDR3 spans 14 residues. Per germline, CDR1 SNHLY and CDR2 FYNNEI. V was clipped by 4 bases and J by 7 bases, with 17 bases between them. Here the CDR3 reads CASSGTLLRREQYF. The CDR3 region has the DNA TGTGCCAGCAGTGGGACTCTACTACGCCGGGAGCAGTACTTC. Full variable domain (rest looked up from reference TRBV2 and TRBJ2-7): EPEVTQTPSHQVTQMGQEVILRCVPISNHLYFYWYRQILGQKVEFLVSFYNNEISEKSEIFDDQFSVERPDGSNFTLKIRSTKLEDSAMYFCASSGTLLRREQYFGPGTRLTVT.

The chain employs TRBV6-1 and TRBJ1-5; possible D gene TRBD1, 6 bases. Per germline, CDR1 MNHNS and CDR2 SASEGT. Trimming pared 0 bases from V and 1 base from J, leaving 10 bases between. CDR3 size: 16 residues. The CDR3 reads CASSEAGGRSNQPQHF. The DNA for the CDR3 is TGTGCCAGCAGTGAAGCAGGGGGAAGGAGCAATCAGCCCCAGCATTTT.

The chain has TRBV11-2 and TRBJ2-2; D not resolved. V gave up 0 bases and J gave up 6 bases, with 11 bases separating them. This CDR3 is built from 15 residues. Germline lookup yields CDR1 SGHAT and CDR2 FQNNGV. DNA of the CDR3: TGTGCCAGCAGCTTAGAAGGAACTAAGGCCGGGGAGCTGTTTTTT. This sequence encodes CASSLEGTKAGELFF.

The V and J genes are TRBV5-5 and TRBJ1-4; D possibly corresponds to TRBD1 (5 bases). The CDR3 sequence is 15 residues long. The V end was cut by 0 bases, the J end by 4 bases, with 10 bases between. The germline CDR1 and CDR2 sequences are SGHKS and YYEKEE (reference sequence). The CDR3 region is CASSLAGGINEKLFF. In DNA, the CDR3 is TGTGCCAGCAGCTTGGCCGGGGGGATTAATGAAAAACTGTTTTTT.

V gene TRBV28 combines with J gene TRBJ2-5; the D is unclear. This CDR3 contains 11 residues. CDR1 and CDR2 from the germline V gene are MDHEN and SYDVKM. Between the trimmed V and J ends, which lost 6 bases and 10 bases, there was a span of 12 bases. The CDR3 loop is CASSSYQYQYF. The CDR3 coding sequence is TGTGCCAGCAGCTCGTATCAGTACCAGTACTTC.

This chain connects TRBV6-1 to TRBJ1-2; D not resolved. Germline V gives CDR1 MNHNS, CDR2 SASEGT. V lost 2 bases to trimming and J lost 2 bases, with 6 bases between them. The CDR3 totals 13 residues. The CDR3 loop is CASSEHTNYGYTF. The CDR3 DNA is TGTGCCAGCAGTGAACACACAAACTATGGCTACACCTTC.

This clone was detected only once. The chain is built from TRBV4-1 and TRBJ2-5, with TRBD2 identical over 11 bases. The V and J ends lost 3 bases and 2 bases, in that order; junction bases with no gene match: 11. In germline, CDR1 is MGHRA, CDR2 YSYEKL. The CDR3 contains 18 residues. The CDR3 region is CASSHVLAGVIRQETQYF. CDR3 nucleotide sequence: TGCGCCAGCAGCCACGTACTAGCGGGGGTAATCAGACAAGAGACCCAGTACTTC.

The CDR3 here is CASSPTGTANTEAFF. Here the CDR3 DNA reads TGTGCCAGCAGCCCGACCGGGACAGCGAACACTGAAGCTTTCTTT. The chain links TRBV9 to TRBJ1-1, with 7 bases fitting TRBD1. Germline CDR1 SGDLS, CDR2 YYNGEE. CDR3 length: 15 residues. V lost 4 bases and J lost 1; bases outside the gene matches: 7.

The CDR3 nucleotides read TGTGCCAGCAGTTCACCAGGGGGCTCCTACAATGAGCAGTTCTTC. Amino acid sequence: CASSSPGGSYNEQFF. The chain has TRBV6-5 and TRBJ2-1, with TRBD1 matching 7 bases. This CDR3 comprises 15 residues. Germline V gene data show CDR1 as MNHEY and CDR2 as SVGAGI. Germline trimming cut 4 bases from V and 0 bases from J; bases unmatched to any gene: 3.

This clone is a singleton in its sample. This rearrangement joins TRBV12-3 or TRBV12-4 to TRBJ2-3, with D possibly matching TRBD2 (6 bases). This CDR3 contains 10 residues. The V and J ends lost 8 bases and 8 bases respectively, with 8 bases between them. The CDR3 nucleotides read TGTGCCAGCCAGGGAGGTACGCAGTATTTT. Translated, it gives CASQGGTQYF.

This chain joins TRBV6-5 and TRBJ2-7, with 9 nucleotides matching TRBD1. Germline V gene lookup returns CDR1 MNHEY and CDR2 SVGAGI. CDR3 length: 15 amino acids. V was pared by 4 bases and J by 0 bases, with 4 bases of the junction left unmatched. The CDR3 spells CASSLQGANSYEQYF. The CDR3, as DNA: TGTGCCAGCAGTTTACAGGGGGCGAACTCCTACGAGCAGTACTTC.

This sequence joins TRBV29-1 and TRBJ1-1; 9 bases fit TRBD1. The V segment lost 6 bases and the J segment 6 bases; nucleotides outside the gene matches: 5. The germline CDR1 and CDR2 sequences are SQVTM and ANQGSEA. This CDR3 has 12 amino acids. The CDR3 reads CSVGTGLAEAFF. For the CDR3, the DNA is TGCAGCGTAGGGACAGGGCTGGCTGAAGCTTTCTTT.

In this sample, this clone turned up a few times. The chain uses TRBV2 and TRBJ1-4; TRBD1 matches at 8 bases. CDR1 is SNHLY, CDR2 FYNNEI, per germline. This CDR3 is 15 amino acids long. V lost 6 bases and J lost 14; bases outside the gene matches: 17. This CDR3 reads CASRETTGESLGLFF. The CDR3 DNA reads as TGTGCCAGCAGGGAAACGACAGGGGAATCTTTGGGGCTGTTTTTT.

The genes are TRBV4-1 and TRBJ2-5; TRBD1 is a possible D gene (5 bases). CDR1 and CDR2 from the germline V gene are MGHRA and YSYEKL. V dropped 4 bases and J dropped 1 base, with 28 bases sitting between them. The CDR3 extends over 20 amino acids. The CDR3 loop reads CASSRARSRQLSPTQETQYF. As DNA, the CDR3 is TGCGCCAGCAGCCGAGCTAGGAGTCGACAGTTAAGCCCCACCCAAGAGACCCAGTACTTC.

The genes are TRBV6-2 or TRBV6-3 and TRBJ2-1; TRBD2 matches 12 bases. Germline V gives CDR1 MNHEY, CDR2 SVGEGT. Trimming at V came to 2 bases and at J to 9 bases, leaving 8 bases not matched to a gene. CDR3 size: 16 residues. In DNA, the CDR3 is TGTGCCAGCAGTTACCCCCTAGCGGGGGGGCCCAGTGAGCAGTTCTTC. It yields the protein CASSYPLAGGPSEQFF.

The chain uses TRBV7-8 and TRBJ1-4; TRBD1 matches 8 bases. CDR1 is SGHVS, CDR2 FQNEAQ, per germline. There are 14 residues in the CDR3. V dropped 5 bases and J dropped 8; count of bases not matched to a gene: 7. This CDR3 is CASSPRGQGEKLFF. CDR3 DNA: TGTGCCAGCAGCCCCAGGGGGCAGGGCGAAAAACTGTTTTTT.

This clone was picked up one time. The CDR3 here is CASSSRGKETQYF. CDR3 in DNA: TGTGCCAGCAGTTCCCGGGGAAAAGAGACCCAGTACTTC. V is TRBV12-3 or TRBV12-4 and J is TRBJ2-5; D is perhaps TRBD2 (5 bases). With 4 bases removed from V and 3 bases from J, the gap between germline ends came to 9 bases. CDR3 length: 13 amino acids.

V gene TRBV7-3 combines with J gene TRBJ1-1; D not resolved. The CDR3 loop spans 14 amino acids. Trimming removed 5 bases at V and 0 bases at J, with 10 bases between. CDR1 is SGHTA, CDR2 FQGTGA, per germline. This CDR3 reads CASSPTPMNTEAFF. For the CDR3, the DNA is TGTGCCAGCAGCCCCACTCCTATGAACACTGAAGCTTTCTTT.

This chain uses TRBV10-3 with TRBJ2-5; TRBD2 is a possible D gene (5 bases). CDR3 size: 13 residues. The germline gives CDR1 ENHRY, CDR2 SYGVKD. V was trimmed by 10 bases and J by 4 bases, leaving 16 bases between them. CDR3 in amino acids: CATGLVGRETQYF. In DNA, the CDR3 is TGTGCCACGGGGTTGGTGGGCCGAGAGACCCAGTACTTC.

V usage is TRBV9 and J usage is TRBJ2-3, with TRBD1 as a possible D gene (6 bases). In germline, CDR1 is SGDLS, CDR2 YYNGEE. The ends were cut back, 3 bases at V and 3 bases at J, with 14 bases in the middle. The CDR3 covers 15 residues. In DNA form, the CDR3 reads TGTGCCAGCAGCGCCGAGGGACAAGTAACAGATACGCAGTATTTT. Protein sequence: CASSAEGQVTDTQYF.

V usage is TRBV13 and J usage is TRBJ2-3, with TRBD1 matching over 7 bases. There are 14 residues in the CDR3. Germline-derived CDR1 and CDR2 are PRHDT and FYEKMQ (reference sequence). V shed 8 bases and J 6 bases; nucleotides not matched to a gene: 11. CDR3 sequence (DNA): TGTGCCAGCGAACGGACAGGTTTGTTGGATACGCAGTATTTT. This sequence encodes CASERTGLLDTQYF.

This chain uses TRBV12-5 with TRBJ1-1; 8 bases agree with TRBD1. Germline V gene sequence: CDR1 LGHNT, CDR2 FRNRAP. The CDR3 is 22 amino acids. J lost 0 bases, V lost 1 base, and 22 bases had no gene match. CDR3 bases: TGTGCTAGTGGTTTGGCCACTTTCCCAACGCAGGGGGCGCATAAGATGAACACTGAAGCTTTCTTT. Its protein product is CASGLATFPTQGAHKMNTEAFF. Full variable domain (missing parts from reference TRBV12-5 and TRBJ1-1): DARVTQTPRHKVTEMGQEVTMRCQPILGHNTVFWYRQTMMQGLELLAYFRNRAPLDDSGMPKDRFSAEMPDATLATLKIQPSEPRDSAVYFCASGLATFPTQGAHKMNTEAFFGQGTRLTVV.

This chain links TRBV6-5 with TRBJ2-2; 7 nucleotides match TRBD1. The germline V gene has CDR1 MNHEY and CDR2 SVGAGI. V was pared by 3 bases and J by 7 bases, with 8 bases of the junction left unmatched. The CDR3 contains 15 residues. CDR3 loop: CASSYEGGMGGELFF. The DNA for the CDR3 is TGTGCCAGCAGTTATGAAGGGGGCATGGGCGGGGAGCTGTTTTTT.